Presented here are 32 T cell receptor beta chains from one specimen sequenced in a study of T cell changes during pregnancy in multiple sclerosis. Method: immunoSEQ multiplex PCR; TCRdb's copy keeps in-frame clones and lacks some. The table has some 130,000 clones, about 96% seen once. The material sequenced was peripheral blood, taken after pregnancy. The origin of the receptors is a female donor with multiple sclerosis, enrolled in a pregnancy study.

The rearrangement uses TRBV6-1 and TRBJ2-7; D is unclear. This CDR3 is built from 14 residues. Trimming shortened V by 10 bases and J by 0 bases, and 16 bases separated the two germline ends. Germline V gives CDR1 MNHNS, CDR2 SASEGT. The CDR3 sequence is CAITQVLISYEQYF. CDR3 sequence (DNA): TGTGCCATCACGCAGGTGCTCATCTCCTACGAGCAGTACTTC.

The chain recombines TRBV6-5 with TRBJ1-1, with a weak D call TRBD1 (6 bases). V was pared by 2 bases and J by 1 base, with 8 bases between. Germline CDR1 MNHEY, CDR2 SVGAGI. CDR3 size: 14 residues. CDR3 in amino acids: CASSYATGNTEAFF. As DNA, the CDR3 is TGTGCCAGCAGTTACGCGACAGGGAACACTGAAGCTTTCTTT.

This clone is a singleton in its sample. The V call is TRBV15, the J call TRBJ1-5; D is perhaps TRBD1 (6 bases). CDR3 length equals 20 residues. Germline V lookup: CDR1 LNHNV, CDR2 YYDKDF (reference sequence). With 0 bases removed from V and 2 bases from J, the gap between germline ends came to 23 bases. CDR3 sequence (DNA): TGTGCCACCAGCAGAGAGGAAACAGGGCTCTTCAAGGGAGGCAATCAGCCCCAGCATTTT. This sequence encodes CATSREETGLFKGGNQPQHF. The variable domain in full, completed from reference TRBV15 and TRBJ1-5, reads DAMVIQNPRYQVTQFGKPVTLSCSQTLNHNVMYWYQQKSSQAPKLLFHYYDKDFNNEADTPDNFQSRRPNTSFCFLDIRSPGLGDTAMYLCATSREETGLFKGGNQPQHFGDGTRLSIL.

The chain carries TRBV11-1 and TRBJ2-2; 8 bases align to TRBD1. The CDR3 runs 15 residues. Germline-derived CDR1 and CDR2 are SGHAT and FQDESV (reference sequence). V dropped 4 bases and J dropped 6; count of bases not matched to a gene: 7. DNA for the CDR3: TGTGCCAGCAGCTCGGACAGGGTTCATCCCGGGGAGCTGTTTTTT. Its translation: CASSSDRVHPGELFF.

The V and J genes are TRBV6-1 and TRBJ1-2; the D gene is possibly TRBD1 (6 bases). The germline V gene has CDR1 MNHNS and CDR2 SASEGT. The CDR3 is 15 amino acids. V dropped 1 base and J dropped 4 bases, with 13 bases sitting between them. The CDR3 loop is CASSEGKQGSYGYTF. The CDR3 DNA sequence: TGTGCCAGCAGTGAAGGTAAACAGGGTTCCTATGGCTACACCTTC.

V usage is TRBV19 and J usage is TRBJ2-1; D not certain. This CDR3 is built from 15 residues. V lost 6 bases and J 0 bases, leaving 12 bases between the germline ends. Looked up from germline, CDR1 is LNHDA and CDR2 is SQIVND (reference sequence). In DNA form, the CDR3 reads TGTGCCAGTAGACAAGAACATGGCTCCTACAATGAGCAGTTCTTC. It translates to CASRQEHGSYNEQFF. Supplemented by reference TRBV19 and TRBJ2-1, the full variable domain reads DGGITQSPKYLFRKEGQNVTLSCEQNLNHDAMYWYRQDPGQGLRLIYYSQIVNDFQKGDIAEGYSVSREKKESFPLTVTSAQKNPTAFYLCASRQEHGSYNEQFFGPGTRLTVL.

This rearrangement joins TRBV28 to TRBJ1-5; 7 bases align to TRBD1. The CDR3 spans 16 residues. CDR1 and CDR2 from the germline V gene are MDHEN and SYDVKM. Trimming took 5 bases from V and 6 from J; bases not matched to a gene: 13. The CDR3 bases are TGTGCCAGCAGTACGTTGACAGGGCCTGGGAGTCAGCCCCAGCATTTT. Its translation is CASSTLTGPGSQPQHF.

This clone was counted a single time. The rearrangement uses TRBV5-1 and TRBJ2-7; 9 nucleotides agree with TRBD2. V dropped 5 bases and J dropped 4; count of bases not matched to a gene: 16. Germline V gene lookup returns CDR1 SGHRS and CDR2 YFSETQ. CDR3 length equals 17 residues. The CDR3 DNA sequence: TGCGCCAGCAGAACATCCCCTCGGACTAGCGCAACATACGAGCAGTACTTC. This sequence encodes CASRTSPRTSATYEQYF.

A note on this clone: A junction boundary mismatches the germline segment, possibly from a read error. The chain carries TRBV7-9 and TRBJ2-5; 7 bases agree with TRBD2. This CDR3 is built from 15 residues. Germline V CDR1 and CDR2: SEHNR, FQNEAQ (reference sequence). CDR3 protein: CASSLAGLRGETQYF. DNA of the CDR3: TGTGCCAGCAGTTTAGCGGGCCTCCGGGGAGAGACCCAGTACTTC.

CDR3 amino acids: CASSASRTSHEQYF. CDR3 bases: TGTGCCAGCAGTGCCTCCCGGACTAGCCACGAGCAGTACTTC. The V and J genes are TRBV25-1 and TRBJ2-7; TRBD2 aligns across 8 bases. This CDR3 has 14 residues. Trimming at V came to 4 bases and at J to 5 bases, leaving 7 bases not matched to a gene. Germline CDR1 MGHDK, CDR2 SYGVNS.

The CDR3 nucleotides are TGTGCCTGGAGTCACACCCCCACCCAGGGCGAGCAGTACTTC. It specifies CAWSHTPTQGEQYF. This chain joins TRBV30 and TRBJ2-5, with D maybe TRBD1 (5 bases). With the DNA end fitting TRBJ2-7 better, the J assignment may be wrong. The length of the CDR3 is 14 residues. Looked up from germline, CDR1 is GTSNPN and CDR2 is SVGIG (reference sequence).

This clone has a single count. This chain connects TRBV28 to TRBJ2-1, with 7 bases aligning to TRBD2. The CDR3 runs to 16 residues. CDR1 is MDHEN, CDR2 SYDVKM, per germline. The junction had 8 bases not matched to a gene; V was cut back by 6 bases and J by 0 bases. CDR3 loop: CASRGPAGVSYNEQFF. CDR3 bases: TGTGCCAGCAGGGGGCCGGCGGGAGTCTCCTACAATGAGCAGTTCTTC.

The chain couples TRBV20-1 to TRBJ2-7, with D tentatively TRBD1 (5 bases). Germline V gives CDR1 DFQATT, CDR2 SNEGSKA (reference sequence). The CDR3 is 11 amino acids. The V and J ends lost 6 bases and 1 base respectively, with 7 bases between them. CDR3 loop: CSARVSYEQYF. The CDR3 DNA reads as TGCAGTGCCAGGGTTTCCTACGAGCAGTACTTC.

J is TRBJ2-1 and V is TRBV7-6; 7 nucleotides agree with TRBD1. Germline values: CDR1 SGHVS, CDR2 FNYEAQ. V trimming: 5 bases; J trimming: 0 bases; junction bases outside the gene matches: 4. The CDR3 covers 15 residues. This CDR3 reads CASSGRGNSYNEQFF. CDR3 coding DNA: TGTGCCAGCAGCGGCAGGGGGAACTCCTACAATGAGCAGTTCTTC.

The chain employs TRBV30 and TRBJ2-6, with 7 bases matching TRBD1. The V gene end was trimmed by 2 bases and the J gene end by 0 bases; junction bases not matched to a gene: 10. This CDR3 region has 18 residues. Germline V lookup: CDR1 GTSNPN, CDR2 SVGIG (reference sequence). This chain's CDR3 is CAWSFRDSFLSGANVLTF. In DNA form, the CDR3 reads TGTGCCTGGAGTTTCCGGGACAGCTTCCTCTCTGGGGCCAACGTCCTGACTTTC.

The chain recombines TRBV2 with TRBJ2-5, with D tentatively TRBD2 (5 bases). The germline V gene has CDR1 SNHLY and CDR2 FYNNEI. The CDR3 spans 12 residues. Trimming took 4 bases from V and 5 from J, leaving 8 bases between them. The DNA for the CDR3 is TGTGCCAGCAGTGGGCTAGCTGAGACCCAGTACTTC. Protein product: CASSGLAETQYF.

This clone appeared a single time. The DNA of the CDR3 is TGCAGCTACCAAAGACAGATACTTAATGAGCAGTTCTTC. Translation: CSYQRQILNEQFF. The genes are TRBV29-1 and TRBJ2-1, with D perhaps matching TRBD1 (5 bases). Germline CDR1 reads SQVTM; CDR2 reads ANQGSEA. V lost 8 bases, J lost 7 bases, and 18 bases lay in between. The CDR3 totals 13 residues.

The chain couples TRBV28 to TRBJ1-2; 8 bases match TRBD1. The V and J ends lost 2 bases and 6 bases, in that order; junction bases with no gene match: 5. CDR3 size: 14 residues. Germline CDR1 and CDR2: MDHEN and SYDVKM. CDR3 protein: CASSLAQGAHGYTF. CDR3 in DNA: TGTGCCAGCAGTTTAGCCCAGGGGGCGCATGGCTACACCTTC.

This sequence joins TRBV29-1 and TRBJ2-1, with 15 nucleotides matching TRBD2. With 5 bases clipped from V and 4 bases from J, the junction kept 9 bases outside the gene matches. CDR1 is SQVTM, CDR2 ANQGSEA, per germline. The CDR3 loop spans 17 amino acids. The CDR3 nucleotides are TGCAGCGTTCAAGGACTAGCGGGAGGGGGCTCGTACAATGAGCAGTTCTTC. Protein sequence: CSVQGLAGGGSYNEQFF.

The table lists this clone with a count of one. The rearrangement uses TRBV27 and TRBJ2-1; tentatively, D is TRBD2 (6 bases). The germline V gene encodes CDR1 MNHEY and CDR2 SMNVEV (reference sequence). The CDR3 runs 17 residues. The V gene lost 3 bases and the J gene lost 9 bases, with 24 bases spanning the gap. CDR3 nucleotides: TGTGCCAGCAGTTTTGGTGCCTCGGGGGTCCAAGACACTGAGCAGTTCTTC. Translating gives CASSFGASGVQDTEQFF.

The chain's CDR3 is CASSVAFGSRSRLGYGYTF. Here the CDR3 DNA reads TGTGCCAGCAGCGTTGCGTTTGGATCCCGGTCTAGACTCGGCTATGGCTACACCTTC. The gene calls are TRBV11-2 and TRBJ1-2; D uncertain. CDR3 length equals 19 residues. The germline CDR1 and CDR2 sequences are SGHAT and FQNNGV. Trimming left V 5 bases short and J 4 bases short, with 29 bases between.

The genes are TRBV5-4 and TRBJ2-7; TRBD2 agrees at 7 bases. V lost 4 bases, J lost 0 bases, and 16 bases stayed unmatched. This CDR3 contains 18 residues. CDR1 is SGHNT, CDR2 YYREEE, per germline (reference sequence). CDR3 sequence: CASSGRKAGRASSYEQYF. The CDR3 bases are TGTGCCAGCAGCGGGCGGAAGGCGGGGAGGGCTAGCTCCTACGAGCAGTACTTC.

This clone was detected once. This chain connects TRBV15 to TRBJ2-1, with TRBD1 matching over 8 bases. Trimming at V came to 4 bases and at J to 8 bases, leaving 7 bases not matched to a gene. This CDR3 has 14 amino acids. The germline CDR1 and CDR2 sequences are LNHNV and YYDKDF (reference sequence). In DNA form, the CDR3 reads TGTGCCACCAGCATAGGGACAGGCGGCGATGAGCAGTTCTTC. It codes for CATSIGTGGDEQFF. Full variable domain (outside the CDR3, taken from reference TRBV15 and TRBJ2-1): DAMVIQNPRYQVTQFGKPVTLSCSQTLNHNVMYWYQQKSSQAPKLLFHYYDKDFNNEADTPDNFQSRRPNTSFCFLDIRSPGLGDTAMYLCATSIGTGGDEQFFGPGTRLTVL.

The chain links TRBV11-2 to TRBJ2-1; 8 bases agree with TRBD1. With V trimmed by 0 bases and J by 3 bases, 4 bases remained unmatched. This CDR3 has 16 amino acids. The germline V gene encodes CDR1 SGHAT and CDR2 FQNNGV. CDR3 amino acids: CASSLEGQGRYNEQFF. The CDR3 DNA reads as TGTGCCAGCAGCTTAGAAGGACAGGGTCGCTACAATGAGCAGTTCTTC.

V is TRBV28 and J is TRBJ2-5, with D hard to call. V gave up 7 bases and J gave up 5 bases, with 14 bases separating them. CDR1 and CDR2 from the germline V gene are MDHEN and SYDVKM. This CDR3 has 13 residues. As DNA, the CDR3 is TGTGCCAGCAACCCCCCCCACAAGGAGACCCAGTACTTC. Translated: CASNPPHKETQYF.

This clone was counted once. In DNA form, the CDR3 reads TGTGCCAGCAGGAGGGACAGTCAAGAGACCCAGTACTTC. It encodes CASRRDSQETQYF. The chain is built from TRBV14 and TRBJ2-5; 7 positions match TRBD1. The V gene's germline CDR1 is SGHDN and CDR2 FVKESK. After removal of 6 bases from V and 2 bases from J, the junction contained 3 bases not matched to a gene. The CDR3 extends over 13 amino acids.

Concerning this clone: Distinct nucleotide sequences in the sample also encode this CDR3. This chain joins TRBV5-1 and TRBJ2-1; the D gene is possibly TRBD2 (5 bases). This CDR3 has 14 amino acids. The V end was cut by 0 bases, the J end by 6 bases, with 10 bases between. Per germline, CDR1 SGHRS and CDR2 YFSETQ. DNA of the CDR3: TGCGCCAGCAGCTTGGGGCTAGCTGGCAATGAGCAGTTCTTC. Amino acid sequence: CASSLGLAGNEQFF.

The CDR3 is CATSRPDIKAFF. The CDR3 DNA follows: TGTGCCACCAGCAGGCCGGACATCAAGGCTTTCTTT. The gene calls are TRBV15 and TRBJ1-1, with D perhaps matching TRBD1 (5 bases). Trimming cost V 3 bases and J 11 bases, with 13 bases left between them. This CDR3 spans 12 amino acids. The germline gives CDR1 LNHNV, CDR2 YYDKDF (reference sequence).

The CDR3 nucleotides read TGTGCCAGCAGCTTAACTAGCGGGGAGGTCTACGAGCAGTACTTC. It encodes CASSLTSGEVYEQYF. The rearrangement joins TRBV7-9 to TRBJ2-7; 10 bases align to TRBD2. The ends lost 2 bases at V and 3 bases at J; junction bases unmatched: 4. The germline gives CDR1 SEHNR, CDR2 FQNEAQ (reference sequence). This CDR3 comprises 15 residues.

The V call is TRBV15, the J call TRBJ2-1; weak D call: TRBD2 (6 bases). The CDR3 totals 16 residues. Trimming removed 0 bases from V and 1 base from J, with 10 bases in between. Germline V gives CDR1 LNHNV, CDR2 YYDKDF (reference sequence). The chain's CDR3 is CATSRDRLGSYNEQFF. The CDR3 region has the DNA TGTGCCACCAGCAGAGACCGACTAGGATCCTACAATGAGCAGTTCTTC.

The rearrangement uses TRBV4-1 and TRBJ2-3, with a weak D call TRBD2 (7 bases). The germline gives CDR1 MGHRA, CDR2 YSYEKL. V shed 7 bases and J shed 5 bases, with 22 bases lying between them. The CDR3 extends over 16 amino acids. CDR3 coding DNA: TGCGCCAGCAAGTCCGAGGGGGAGGGCCAGGTAGATACGCAGTATTTT. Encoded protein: CASKSEGEGQVDTQYF.

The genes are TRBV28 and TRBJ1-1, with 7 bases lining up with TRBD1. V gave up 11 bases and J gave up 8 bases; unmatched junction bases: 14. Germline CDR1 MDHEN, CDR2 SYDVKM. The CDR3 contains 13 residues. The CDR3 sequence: CAARGLFVTEAFF. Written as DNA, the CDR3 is TGTGCCGCGAGGGGGCTGTTTGTGACAGAAGCTTTCTTT.